This T cell receptor (beta chain) is drawn from a study of blood T cells in healthy people across ages. Primed by a sample-barcoded 5' primer and a J-beta primer mix, a second PCR proceeded for about 7 to 12 cycles. Using its own MiXCR run on the 5' RACE reads, TCRdb lists one record per CDR3 protein. The sample gives about 780,000 distinct CDR3 sequences, about 47% of which show up once; roughly 18% is in the top ten. Concerning this clonotype itself: Antigen: not known.

Germline CDR1 DFQATT, CDR2 SNEGSKA (reference sequence). The CDR3 has 16 amino acids. Trimming took 6 bases from V and 4 from J, leaving 24 bases between them. Healthy Caucasians from Russia aged about 6 to 90 served as donors. Samples had at least 7 million PBMCs isolated from them. Whole-study findings and limits: Per million T cells, TCR beta diversity dropped roughly linearly as age increased.

The receptor's source is a man older than 75 in good health. The chain recombines TRBV20-1 with TRBJ2-5; D may be TRBD2 (6 bases). Sequencing was done on a sample of blood. CDR3 region: CSAPPGVGGVRETQYF. The CDR3 DNA reads as TGCAGTGCCCCTCCCGGGGTAGGCGGGGTGAGAGAGACCCAGTACTTC.